Listed below are T cell receptor beta chains from one sample, sequenced in a study of glioma-infiltrating T cells. Via MiXCR, TCRdb re-called the multiplex PCR reads, giving one row per CDR3 protein. The table lists 160,000 or so distinct CDR3 sequences, around 45% of them singletons. Input material: glioma tissue, nonneoplastic brain tissue, or PBMCs (not recorded which). The receptors come from a human donor with low-grade glioma or glioblastoma, undergoing nonglioma brain surgery, or in good health (not recorded which). Both conserved end residues are part of each CDR3. A D gene is named only where the DNA matches it firmly. Some rows have no size entry. The others give once, few or many, or a class for an expanded clone.

>few|15|-|TRBJ2-3|TRBV19
CASAVGGPVTDTQYF
TGTGCCAGTGCGGTAGGAGGGCCCGTGACAGATACGCAGTATTTT
>many|11|-|TRBJ2-7|TRBV10-3
CAISGGYEQYF
TGTGCCATCAGTGGGGGCTACGAGCAGTACTTC
>-|15|-|TRBJ2-7|TRBV7-2
CASSFDTVDYYEQYF
TGTGCCAGCAGCTTCGACACAGTTGATTACTACGAGCAGTACTTC
>few|14|-|TRBJ2-3|TRBV7-7
CASSLGTGTDTQYF
TGTGCCAGCAGCCTCGGGACTGGCACAGATACGCAGTATTTT
>few|14|TRBD1|TRBJ2-7|TRBV18
CASSPGQSSYEQYF
TGTGCCAGCTCACCGGGACAGAGCTCCTACGAGCAGTACTTC
>few|11|-|TRBJ1-5|TRBV12-5
CASGINQPQHF
TGTGCTAGTGGCATCAATCAGCCCCAGCATTTT
>many|13|-|TRBJ2-1|TRBV18
CASSPLARNEQFF
TGTGCCAGCTCACCACTAGCGAGAAATGAGCAGTTCTTC
>many|15|-|TRBJ1-3|TRBV20-1
CSARGKGAVGNTIYF
TGCAGTGCTAGAGGAAAGGGCGCGGTAGGAAACACCATATATTTT
>-|15|-|TRBJ2-7|TRBV19
CASSLKAERTYEQYF
TGTGCCAGTAGTCTAAAAGCGGAGAGGACCTACGAGCAGTACTTC
>-|14|-|TRBJ2-7|TRBV4-1
CASSQDETVYEQYF
TGCGCCAGCAGCCAAGACGAGACAGTCTACGAGCAGTACTTC
>-|14|-|TRBJ2-3|TRBV12-5
CASGLDLITDTQYF
TGTGCTAGTGGCCTGGACCTAATCACAGATACGCAGTATTTT
>many|13|TRBD1|TRBJ2-3|TRBV20-1
CSARVRGTDTQYF
TGCAGTGCTAGAGTCAGGGGGACAGATACGCAGTATTTT
>-|13|-|TRBJ2-3|TRBV6-2/TRBV6-3
CAISAQPTDTQYF
TGTGCCATCAGTGCACAGCCCACAGATACGCAGTATTTT
>-|14|-|TRBJ2-7|TRBV10-3
CAISESYGAYEQYF
TGTGCCATCAGTGAGTCGTATGGGGCCTACGAGCAGTACTTC
>-|14|-|TRBJ1-2|TRBV6-1
CATSWGASNYGYTF
TGCGCCACCTCCTGGGGCGCTTCTAACTATGGCTACACCTTC
>many|15|-|TRBJ2-3|TRBV3-1
CASSHQRGPGDTQYF
TGTGCCAGCAGCCATCAAAGAGGGCCGGGGGATACGCAGTATTTT
>many|17|-|TRBJ2-5|TRBV20-1
CSASDQRRGQRQETQYF
TGCAGTGCTAGTGACCAGAGGCGTGGGCAACGCCAAGAGACCCAGTACTTC
>many|15|TRBD1|TRBJ1-1|TRBV5-1
CASSRDRSLNTEAFF
TGCGCCAGCAGCCGGGACAGGTCTTTAAACACTGAAGCTTTCTTT
>many|13|TRBD1|TRBJ1-1|TRBV6-1
CASSERQQGRAFF
TGTGCCAGCAGTGAACGGCAACAGGGGCGAGCTTTCTTT
>-|14|-|TRBJ2-5|TRBV2
CASSERRGPETQYF
TGTGCCAGCAGTGAAAGAAGGGGCCCAGAGACCCAGTACTTC
>once|14|-|TRBJ2-7|TRBV19
CASTPEGPIYEQYF
TGTGCCAGTACCCCAGAGGGGCCTATCTACGAGCAGTACTTC
>many|13|-|TRBJ2-5|TRBV20-1
CSAIMGTQETQYF
TGCAGTGCTATAATGGGGACCCAAGAGACCCAGTACTTC
>-|12|-|TRBJ2-3|TRBV14
CASSVVSDTQCF
TGTGCCAGCAGCGTTGTATCCGATACGCAGTGTTTT
>few|14|TRBD1|TRBJ2-5|TRBV28
CASSLSGGPETQYF
TGTGCCAGCAGTTTGTCAGGGGGCCCGGAGACCCAGTACTTC
>many|12|-|TRBJ1-6|TRBV28
CASTRGLSPLHF
TGTGCCAGCACCAGGGGACTTTCACCCCTCCACTTT
>many|14|-|TRBJ2-3|TRBV3-1
CASSQSGNADTQYF
TGTGCCAGCAGCCAATCAGGGAATGCAGATACGCAGTATTTT
>many|16|-|TRBJ2-3|TRBV25-1
CASSAARASLTDTQYF
TGTGCCAGCAGTGCAGCCCGGGCCTCCCTTACAGATACGCAGTATTTT
>many|17|-|TRBJ2-5|TRBV20-1
CSARDSGLAQTKETQYF
TGCAGTGCTAGAGATTCGGGCCTAGCCCAAACAAAAGAGACCCAGTACTTC
>-|13|-|TRBJ1-5|TRBV30
CAWSDGSNQPKHF
TGTGCCTGGAGTGACGGCTCCAATCAGCCCAAGCATTTT
>-|14|TRBD2|TRBJ2-3|TRBV29-1
CSAFRAGFTDTQYF
TGCAGCGCTTTCAGAGCGGGATTCACAGATACGCAGTATTTT
>-|14|TRBD1|TRBJ1-1|TRBV20-1
CSARGGQGNSEDFF
TGCAGTGCTAGAGGGGGACAGGGGAACAGTGAAGATTTCTTT
>many|15|-|TRBJ2-7|TRBV28
CASSRDQGLPYEQYF
TGTGCCAGCAGCCGAGACCAGGGGTTACCCTACGAGCAGTACTTC
>-|14|-|TRBJ2-7|TRBV5-1
CASSLDSRSYERYF
TGCGCCAGCAGCTTGGACTCCCGCTCCTACGAGCGGTACTTC
>many|15|-|TRBJ1-2|TRBV20-1
CSANPGGGRGYGYTF
TGCAGTGCAAACCCTGGGGGGGGTAGAGGCTATGGCTACACCTTC
>-|16|-|TRBJ2-1|TRBV10-3
CAISRPAKGAYNEQFF
TGTGCCATCAGCCGACCGGCCAAAGGGGCGTACAATGAGCAGTTCTTC
>few|11|-|TRBJ2-1|TRBV29-1
CSVEIGNEQFF
TGCAGCGTTGAAATTGGGAATGAGCAGTTCTTC
>-|16|-|TRBJ2-2|TRBV20-1
CSARVHGPLNTGQLFF
TGCAGTGCTAGAGTGCACGGACCCTTGAACACCGGGCAGCTGTTTTTT
>-|14|TRBD2|TRBJ2-1|TRBV29-1
CSVEGPSGSGEQLF
TGCAGCGTTGAAGGACCCAGCGGGAGTGGCGAGCAGCTCTTC
>few|13|-|TRBJ1-2|TRBV19
CASKDDGNYGYTF
TGTGCCAGTAAAGATGATGGTAACTATGGCTACACCTTC
>-|16|TRBD1|TRBJ1-1|TRBV6-2/TRBV6-3
CAIRAGTGILNTESFF
TGTGCCATCAGGGCCGGGACAGGGATCTTGAACACTGAATCTTTCTTT
>-|14|-|TRBJ1-1|TRBV9
CASSAVGGNTEAFF
TGTGCCAGCAGCGCGGTCGGGGGGAACACTGAAGCTTTCTTT
>few|16|TRBD2|TRBJ2-2|TRBV28
CASSRRTSGNTGELFF
TGTGCCAGCAGCAGAAGGACTAGCGGCAACACCGGGGAGCTGTTTTTT
>many|13|-|TRBJ1-2|TRBV27
CASSLGVNYGYTF
TGTGCCAGCAGTTTAGGCGTGAACTATGGCTACACCTTC
>many|14|TRBD2|TRBJ2-3|TRBV20-1
CSAALAGEADTQYF
TGCAGTGCTGCCCTGGCGGGGGAGGCGGATACGCAGTATTTT
>many|14|-|TRBJ2-7|TRBV2
CASIRRVTAAEQYF
TGTGCCAGCATCCGTCGGGTGACAGCAGCCGAGCAGTACTTC
>-|14|TRBD1|TRBJ2-1|TRBV28
CAIIPGQYQETQFF
TGTGCCATCATTCCGGGACAGTACCAAGAGACCCAGTTCTTC
>-|13|-|TRBJ1-1|TRBV12-3/TRBV12-4
CASSLPANIEAFF
TGTGCCAGCAGTTTACCGGCAAATATTGAAGCTTTCTTT
>many|14|TRBD1|TRBJ2-2|TRBV20-1
CSARTGVGTGELFF
TGCAGTGCCAGAACAGGGGTCGGCACCGGGGAGCTGTTTTTT
>many|14|-|TRBJ1-5|TRBV28
CASSSRVSNQPQHF
TGTGCCAGCAGTTCCAGGGTGAGCAATCAGCCCCAGCATTTT
>-|13|-|TRBJ1-5|TRBV19
CASRRKENQPQHF
TGTGCCAGTCGGAGGAAAGAGAATCAGCCCCAGCATTTT
>-|13|-|TRBJ1-2|TRBV28
CASGVTGPYDYTF
TGTGCCAGCGGAGTCACCGGGCCCTATGATTACACCTTC
>-|14|TRBD2|TRBJ2-7|TRBV2
CASKDIGDYKEQYF
TGTGCCAGCAAGGACATCGGGGACTACAAAGAGCAGTACTTC
>many|14|TRBD2|TRBJ2-1|TRBV20-1
CSATRAGGGNEQFF
TGCAGTGCTACCCGAGCGGGAGGGGGCAATGAGCAGTTCTTC
>-|14|-|TRBJ2-7|TRBV29-1
CSVVIRSGSGEQYF
TGCAGCGTTGTAATTCGGTCAGGGTCGGGAGAGCAGTACTTC